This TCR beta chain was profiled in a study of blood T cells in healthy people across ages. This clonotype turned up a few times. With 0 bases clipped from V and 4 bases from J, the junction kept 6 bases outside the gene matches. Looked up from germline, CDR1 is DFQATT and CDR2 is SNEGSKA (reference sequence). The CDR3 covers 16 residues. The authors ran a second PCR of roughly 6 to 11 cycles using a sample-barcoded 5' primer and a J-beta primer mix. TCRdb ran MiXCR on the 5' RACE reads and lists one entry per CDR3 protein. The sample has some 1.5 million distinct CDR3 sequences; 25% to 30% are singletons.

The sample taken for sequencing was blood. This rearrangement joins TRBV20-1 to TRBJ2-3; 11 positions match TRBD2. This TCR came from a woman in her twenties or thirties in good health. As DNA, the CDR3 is TGCAGTGCTAGAGATCCACTAGCGGGAGTGGCAGATACGCAGTATTTT. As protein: CSARDPLAGVADTQYF.